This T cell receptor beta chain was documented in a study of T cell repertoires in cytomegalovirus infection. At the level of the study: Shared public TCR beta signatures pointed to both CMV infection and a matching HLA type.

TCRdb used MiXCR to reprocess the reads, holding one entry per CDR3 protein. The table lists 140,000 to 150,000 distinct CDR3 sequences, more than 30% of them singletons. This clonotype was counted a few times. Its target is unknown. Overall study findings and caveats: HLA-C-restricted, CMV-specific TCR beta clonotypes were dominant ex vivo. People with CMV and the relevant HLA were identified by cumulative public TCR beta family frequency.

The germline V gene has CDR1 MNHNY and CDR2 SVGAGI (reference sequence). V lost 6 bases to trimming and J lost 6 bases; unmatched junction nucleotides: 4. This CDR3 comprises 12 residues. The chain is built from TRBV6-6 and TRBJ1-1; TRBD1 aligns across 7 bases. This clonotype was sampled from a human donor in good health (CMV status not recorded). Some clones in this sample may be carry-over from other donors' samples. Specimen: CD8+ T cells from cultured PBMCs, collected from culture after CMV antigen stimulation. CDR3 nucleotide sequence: TGTGCCAGCAGGCTACAGGGGCCTGAAGCTTTCTTT. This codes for CASRLQGPEAFF.